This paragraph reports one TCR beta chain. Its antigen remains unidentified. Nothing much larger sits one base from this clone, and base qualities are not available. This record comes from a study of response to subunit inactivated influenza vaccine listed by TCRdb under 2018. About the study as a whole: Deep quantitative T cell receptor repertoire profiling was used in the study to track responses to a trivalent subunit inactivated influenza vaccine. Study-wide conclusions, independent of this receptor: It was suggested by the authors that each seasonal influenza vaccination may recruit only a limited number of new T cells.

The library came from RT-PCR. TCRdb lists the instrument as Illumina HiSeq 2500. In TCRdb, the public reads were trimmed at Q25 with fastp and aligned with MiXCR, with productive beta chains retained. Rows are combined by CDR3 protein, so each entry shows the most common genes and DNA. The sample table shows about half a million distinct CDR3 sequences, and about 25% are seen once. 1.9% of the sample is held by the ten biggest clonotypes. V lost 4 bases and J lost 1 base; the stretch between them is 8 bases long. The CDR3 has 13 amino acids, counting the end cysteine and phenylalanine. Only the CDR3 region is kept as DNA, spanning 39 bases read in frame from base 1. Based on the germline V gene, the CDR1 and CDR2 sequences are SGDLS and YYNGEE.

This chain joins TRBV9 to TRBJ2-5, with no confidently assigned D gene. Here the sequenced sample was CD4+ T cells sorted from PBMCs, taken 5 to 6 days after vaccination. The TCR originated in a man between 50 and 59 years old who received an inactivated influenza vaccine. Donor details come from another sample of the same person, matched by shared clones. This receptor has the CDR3 CASSPTTQETQYF. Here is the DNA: TGTGCCAGCAGCCCAACGACCCAAGAGACCCAGTACTTC. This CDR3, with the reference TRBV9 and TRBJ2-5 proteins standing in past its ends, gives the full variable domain DSGVTQTPKHLITATGQRVTLRCSPRSGDLSVYWYQQSLDQGLQFLIQYYNGEERAKGNILERFSAQQFPDLHSELNLSSLELGDSALYFCASSPTTQETQYFGPGTRLLVL.